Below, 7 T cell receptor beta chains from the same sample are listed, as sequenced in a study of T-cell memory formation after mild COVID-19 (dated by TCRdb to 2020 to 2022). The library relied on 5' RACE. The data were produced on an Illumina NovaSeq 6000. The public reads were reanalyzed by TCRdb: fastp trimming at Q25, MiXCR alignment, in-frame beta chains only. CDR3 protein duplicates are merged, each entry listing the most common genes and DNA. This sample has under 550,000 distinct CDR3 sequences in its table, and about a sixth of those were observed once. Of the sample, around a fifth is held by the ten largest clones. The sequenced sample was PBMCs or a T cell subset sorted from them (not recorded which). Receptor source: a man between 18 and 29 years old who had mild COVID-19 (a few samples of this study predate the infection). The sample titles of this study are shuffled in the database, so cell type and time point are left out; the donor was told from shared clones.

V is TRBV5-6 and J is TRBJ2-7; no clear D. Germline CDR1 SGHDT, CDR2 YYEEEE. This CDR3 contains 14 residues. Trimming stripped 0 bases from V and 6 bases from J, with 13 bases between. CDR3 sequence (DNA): TGTGCCAGCAGCTTGGTCGAGTGGGCAGTCGAGCAGTACTTC. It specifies CASSLVEWAVEQYF.

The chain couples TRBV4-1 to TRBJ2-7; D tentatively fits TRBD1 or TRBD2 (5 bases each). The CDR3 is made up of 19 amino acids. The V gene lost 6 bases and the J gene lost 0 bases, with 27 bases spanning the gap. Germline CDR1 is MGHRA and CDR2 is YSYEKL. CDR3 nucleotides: TGCGCCAGCAGTCTCTCGTCGGGATTTTGGGGGTCCGGCTCCTACGAGCAGTACTTC. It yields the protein CASSLSSGFWGSGSYEQYF.

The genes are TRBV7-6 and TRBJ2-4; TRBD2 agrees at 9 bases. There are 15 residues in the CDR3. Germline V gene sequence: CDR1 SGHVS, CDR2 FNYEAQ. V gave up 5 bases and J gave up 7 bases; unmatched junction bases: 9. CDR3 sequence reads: CASSQNSGGANIQYF. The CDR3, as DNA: TGTGCCAGCAGCCAAAATAGCGGGGGAGCGAACATTCAGTACTTC.

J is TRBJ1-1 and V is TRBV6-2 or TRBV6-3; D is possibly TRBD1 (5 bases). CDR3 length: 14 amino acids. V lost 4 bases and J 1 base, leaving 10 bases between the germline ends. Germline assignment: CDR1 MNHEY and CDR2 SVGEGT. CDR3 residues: CASSWDFQNTEAFF. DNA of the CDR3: TGTGCCAGCAGTTGGGACTTTCAGAACACTGAAGCTTTCTTT.

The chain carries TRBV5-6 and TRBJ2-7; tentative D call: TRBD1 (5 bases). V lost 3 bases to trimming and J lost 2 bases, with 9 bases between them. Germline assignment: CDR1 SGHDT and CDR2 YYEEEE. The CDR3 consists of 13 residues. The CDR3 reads CASSWGTAYEQYV. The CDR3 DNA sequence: TGTGCCAGCAGCTGGGGCACAGCCTACGAGCAGTACGTC.

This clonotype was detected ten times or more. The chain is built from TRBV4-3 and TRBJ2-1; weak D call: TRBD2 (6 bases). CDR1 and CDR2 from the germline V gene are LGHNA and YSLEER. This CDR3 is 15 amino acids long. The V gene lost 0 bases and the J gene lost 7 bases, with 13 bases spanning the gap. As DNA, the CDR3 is TGCGCCAGCAGCCAAGATCAAACTAGCAAGAATGAGCAGTTCTTC. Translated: CASSQDQTSKNEQFF.

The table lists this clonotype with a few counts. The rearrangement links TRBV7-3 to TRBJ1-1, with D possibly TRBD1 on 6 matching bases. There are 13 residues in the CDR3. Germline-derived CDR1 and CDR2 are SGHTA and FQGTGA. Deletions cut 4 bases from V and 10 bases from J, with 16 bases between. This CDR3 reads CASSSPGVGGAFF. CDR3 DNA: TGTGCCAGCAGCTCCCCTGGGGTAGGGGGAGCTTTCTTT.